This T cell receptor (beta chain) was sequenced for a study of blood T cell repertoires in COVID-19 (dated by TCRdb to the early 2020s). A note on the overall study: Samples from collaborators originated in the United States, Italy and Spain and spanned both the acute and convalescent phases of COVID-19. Where available, HLA class I and class II types were obtained from metadata supplied by the sample provider rather than from assay-based typing. The material from the prospective study consisted of cDNA or gDNA derived from T cells, B-cell-depleted T cells, or PBMCs. The repertoires were released in a freely available public database meant as a resource for research on the immune response to SARS-CoV-2. Sample metadata almost always included a de-identified subject ID, COVID-19 status, age in years and sex. The dataset comprised deeply sampled blood TCRbeta repertoires from subjects exposed to, actively infected with, or recovered from COVID-19. The samples were drawn from two sources: the first 160 participants of the ongoing ImmuneRACE study, and approximately 1,300 subjects contributed by 6 global collaborators.

CDR1 and CDR2, per the germline V gene, are MNHEY and SVGAGI. V is clipped by 6 bases and J by 4 bases, and the sequence between their germline boundaries is 15 bases long. The CDR3 runs 14 residues from the cysteine to the phenylalanine. Kept here is only the CDR3 DNA, which spans 42 bases and is read in frame from base 1. Another Seattle source contributed samples from volunteer blood donors who had recovered from COVID-19. The collaborating institutions used their own protocols to collect whole blood in K2EDTA tubes. For TCRbeta analysis, collaborator samples were shipped as frozen whole blood, as isolated PBMCs, or as DNA extracted from either sample type. TCRbeta CDR3 regions were amplified from genomic DNA using the immunoSEQ Assay, a bias-controlled multiplex PCR. Per the original workflow: The number of nucleated cells in each sample was estimated by amplification of reference gene primers within the assay. To quantify the absolute abundance of each unique TCRbeta CDR3 rearrangement, sequence reads were collapsed and filtered. For each sample, productive Simpson clonality was calculated as the square root of Simpson's diversity index over productive rearrangements. TCRdb mirrors the immuneACCESS table, restricted to in-frame sequences. Some clones are absent from its copies; in checked studies, under half trace to an unresolved V gene, and the reason for the others is unknown. The V and J calls and clone size come from that table; D and trimming were worked out from the DNA. This sample lists 230,000 or so clones; 89% were detected once. Of the sample, approximately 5% falls within the top ten clones.

Results the study describes overall, beyond this receptor: Clinical and demographic metadata were provided uncurated, with the amount varying by source and participant.

Concerning this clone: Its antigen has not been determined. The input lacks base qualities; no much larger clone sits a single base away.

The receptor was derived from a woman aged 40 to 49 who had recovered from COVID-19. Sequenced material: peripheral blood. Rearrangement joined TRBV6-5 to TRBJ1-2, with the D gene call left open. The CDR3 is CASRGGSSGYGYTF. Read as DNA, the sequence is TGTGCCAGCAGGGGTGGTAGCTCGGGCTATGGCTACACCTTC.